This T cell receptor beta chain originates from a study of blood T cell repertoires in COVID-19. Germline V gives CDR1 MNHNS, CDR2 SASEGT. With V trimmed by 2 bases and J by 10 bases, 10 bases remained unmatched. The CDR3 runs to 16 residues. This clone was detected only a few times. The assay was immunoSEQ multiplex PCR, and TCRdb's table has in-frame clones only and misses some. Of fewer than 200,000 clones in the sample, roughly 86% were seen once. The sequenced material came from peripheral blood. The chain has TRBV6-1 and TRBJ1-6; TRBD1 agrees at 8 bases. This receptor was taken from a middle-aged man with active or convalescent COVID-19. The CDR3 is CASSEPPGTGFSPLHF. CDR3 sequence (DNA): TGTGCCAGCAGTGAACCCCCTGGGACAGGTTTCTCACCCCTCCACTTT.